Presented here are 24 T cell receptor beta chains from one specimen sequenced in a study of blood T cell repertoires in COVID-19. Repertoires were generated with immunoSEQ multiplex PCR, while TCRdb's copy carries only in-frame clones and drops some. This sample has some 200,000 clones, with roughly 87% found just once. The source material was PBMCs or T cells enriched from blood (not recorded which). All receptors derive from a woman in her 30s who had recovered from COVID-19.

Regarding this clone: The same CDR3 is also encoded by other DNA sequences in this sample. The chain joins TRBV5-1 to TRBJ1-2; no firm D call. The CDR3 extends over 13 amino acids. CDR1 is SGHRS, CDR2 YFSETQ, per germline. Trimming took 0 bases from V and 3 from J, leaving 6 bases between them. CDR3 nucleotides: TGCGCCAGCAGCTTGGTATCCGACTATGGCTACACCTTC. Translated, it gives CASSLVSDYGYTF.

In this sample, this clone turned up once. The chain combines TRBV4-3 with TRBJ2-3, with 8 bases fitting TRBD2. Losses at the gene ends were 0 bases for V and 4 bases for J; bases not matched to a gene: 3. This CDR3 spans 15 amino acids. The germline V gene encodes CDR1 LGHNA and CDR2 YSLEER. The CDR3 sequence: CASSQDYGGADTQYF. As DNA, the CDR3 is TGCGCCAGCAGCCAAGATTACGGGGGGGCAGATACGCAGTATTTT.

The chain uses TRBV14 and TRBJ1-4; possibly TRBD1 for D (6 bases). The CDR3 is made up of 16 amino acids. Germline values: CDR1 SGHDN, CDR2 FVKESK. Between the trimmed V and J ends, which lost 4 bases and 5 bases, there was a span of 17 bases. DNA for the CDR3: TGTGCCAGCAGCCGCCCGAGCGGGGGGCCGAATGAAAAACTGTTTTTT. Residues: CASSRPSGGPNEKLFF.

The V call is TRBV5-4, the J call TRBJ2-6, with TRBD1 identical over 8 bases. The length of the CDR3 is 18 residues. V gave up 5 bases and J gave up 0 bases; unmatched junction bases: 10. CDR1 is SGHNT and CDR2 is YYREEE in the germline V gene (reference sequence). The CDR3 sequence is CASRGMTGEFSGANVLTF. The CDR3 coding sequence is TGTGCCAGCAGGGGTATGACAGGGGAGTTCTCTGGGGCCAACGTCCTGACTTTC.

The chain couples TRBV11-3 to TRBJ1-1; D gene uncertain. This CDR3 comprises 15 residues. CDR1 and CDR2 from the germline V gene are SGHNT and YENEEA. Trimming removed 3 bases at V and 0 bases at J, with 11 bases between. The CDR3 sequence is CASSFVRGLNTEAFF. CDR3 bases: TGTGCCAGCAGCTTTGTGCGGGGTTTGAACACTGAAGCTTTCTTT.

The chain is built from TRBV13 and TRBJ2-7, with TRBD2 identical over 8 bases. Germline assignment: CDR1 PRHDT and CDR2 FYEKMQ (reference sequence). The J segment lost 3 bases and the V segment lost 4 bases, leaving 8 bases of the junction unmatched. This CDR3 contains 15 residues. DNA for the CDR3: TGTGCCAGCAGCTCCGGTGGTAGCGGGGTCTACGAGCAGTACTTC. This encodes CASSSGGSGVYEQYF.

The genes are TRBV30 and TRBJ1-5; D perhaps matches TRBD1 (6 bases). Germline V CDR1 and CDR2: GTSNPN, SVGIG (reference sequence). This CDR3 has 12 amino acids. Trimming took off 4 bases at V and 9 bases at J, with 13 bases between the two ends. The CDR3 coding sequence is TGTGCCTGGAATCGAGGGGGGGGGCCCCAGCATTTT. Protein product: CAWNRGGGPQHF.

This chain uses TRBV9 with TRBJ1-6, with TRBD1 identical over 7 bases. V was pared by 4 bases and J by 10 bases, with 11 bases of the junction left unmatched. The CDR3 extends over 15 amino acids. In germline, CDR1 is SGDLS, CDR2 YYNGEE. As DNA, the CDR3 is TGTGCCAGCAGCCCCAGAGCAGGGGGGAGATCACCCCTCCACTTT. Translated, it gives CASSPRAGGRSPLHF.

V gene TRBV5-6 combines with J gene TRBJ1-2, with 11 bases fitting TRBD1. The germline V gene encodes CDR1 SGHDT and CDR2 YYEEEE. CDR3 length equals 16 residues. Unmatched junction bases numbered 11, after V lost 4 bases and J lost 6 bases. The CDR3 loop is CASSLRTGGGRHGYTF. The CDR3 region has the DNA TGTGCCAGCAGCCTACGGACAGGGGGCGGACGGCATGGCTACACCTTC.

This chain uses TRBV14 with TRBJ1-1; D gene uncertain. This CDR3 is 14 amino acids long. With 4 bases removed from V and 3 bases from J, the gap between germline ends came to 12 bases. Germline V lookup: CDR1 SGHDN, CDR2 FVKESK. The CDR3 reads CASSPTSRYTEAFF. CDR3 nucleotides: TGTGCCAGCAGCCCCACCTCTCGGTACACTGAAGCTTTCTTT.

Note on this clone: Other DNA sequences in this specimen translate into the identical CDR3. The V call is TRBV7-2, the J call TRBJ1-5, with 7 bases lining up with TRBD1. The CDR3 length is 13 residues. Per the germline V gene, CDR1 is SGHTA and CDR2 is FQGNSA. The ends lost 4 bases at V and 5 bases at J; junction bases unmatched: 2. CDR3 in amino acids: CASSSQGYQPQHF. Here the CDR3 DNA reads TGTGCCAGCAGCTCACAGGGGTATCAGCCCCAGCATTTT. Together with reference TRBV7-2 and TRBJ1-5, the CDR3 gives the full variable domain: GAGVSQSPSNKVTEKGKDVELRCDPISGHTALYWYRQSLGQGLEFLIYFQGNSAPDKSGLPSDRFSAERTGGSVSTLTIQRTQQEDSAVYLCASSSQGYQPQHFGDGTRLSIL.

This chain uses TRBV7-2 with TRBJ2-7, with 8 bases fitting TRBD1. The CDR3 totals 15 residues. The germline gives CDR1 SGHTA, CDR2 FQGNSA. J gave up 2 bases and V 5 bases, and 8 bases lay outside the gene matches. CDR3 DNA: TGTGCCAGCAGCCCGAGGACAGGGATTACCTACGAGCAGTACTTC. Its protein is CASSPRTGITYEQYF. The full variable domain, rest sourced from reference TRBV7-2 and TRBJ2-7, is GAGVSQSPSNKVTEKGKDVELRCDPISGHTALYWYRQSLGQGLEFLIYFQGNSAPDKSGLPSDRFSAERTGGSVSTLTIQRTQQEDSAVYLCASSPRTGITYEQYFGPGTRLTVT.

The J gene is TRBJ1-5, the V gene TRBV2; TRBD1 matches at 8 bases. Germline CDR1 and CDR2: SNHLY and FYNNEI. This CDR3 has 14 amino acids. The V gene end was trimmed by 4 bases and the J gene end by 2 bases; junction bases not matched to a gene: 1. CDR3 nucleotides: TGTGCCAGCAGTGTGGACAGGGGCAATCAGCCCCAGCATTTT. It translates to CASSVDRGNQPQHF.

The DNA for the CDR3 is TGCGCCAGCAGCCAAGATATAGATACGCAGTATTTT. Residues: CASSQDIDTQYF. This chain connects TRBV4-3 to TRBJ2-3, with unresolved D. The germline V and J ends were trimmed by 0 bases and 5 bases, with 3 bases remaining between them. The germline V gene has CDR1 LGHNA and CDR2 YSLEER. This CDR3 is built from 12 residues.

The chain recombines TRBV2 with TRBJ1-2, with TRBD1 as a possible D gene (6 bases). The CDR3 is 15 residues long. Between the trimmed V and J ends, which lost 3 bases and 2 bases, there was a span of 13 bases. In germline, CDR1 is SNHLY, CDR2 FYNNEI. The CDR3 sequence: CASSERRGGNYGYTF. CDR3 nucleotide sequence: TGTGCCAGCAGTGAGAGGAGGGGGGGAAACTATGGCTACACCTTC.

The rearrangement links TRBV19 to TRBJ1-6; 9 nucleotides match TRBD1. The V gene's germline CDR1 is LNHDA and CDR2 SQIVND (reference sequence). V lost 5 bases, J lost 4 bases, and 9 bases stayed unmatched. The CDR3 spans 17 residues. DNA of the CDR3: TGTGCCAGTAGTCCCCGGACAGGGGCAGGGTATAATTCACCCCTCCACTTT. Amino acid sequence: CASSPRTGAGYNSPLHF.

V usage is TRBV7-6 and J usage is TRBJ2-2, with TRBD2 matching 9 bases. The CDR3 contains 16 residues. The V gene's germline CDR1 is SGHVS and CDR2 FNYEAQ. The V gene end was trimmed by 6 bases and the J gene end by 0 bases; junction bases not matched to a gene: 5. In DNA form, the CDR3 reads TGTGCCAGCAGTCTGACTAGCGGTTCGAACACCGGGGAGCTGTTTTTT. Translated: CASSLTSGSNTGELFF.

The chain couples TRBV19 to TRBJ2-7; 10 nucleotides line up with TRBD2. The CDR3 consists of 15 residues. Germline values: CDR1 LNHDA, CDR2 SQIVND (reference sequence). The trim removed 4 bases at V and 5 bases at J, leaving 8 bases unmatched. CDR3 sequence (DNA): TGTGCCAGTAGTACCTTGAGCGGGGGGGCCGACGAGCAGTACTTC. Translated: CASSTLSGGADEQYF.

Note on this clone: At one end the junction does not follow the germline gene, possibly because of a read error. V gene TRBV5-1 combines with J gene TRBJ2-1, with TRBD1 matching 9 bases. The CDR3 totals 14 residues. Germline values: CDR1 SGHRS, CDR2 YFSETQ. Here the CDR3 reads CASSLDRGGNEQFF. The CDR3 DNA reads TGCGCCAGCAGTTTGGACAGGGGTGGGAATGAGCAGTTCTTC. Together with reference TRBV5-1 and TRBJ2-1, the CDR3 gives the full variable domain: KAGVTQTPRYLIKTRGQQVTLSCSPISGHRSVSWYQQTPGQGLQFLFEYFSETQRNKGNFPGRFSGRQFSNSRSEMNVSTLELGDSALYLCASSLDRGGNEQFFGPGTRLTVL.

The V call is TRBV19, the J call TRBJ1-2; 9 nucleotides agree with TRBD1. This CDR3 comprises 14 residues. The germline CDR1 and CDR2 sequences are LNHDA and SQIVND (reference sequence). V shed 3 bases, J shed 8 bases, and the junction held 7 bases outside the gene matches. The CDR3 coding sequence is TGTGCCAGTAGTATCCCACAGGGGGCTCTCGGCTACACCTTC. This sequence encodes CASSIPQGALGYTF.

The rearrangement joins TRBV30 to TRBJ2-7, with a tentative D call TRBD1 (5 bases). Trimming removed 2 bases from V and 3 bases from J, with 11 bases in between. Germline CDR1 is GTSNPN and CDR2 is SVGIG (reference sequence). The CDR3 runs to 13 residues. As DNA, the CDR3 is TGTGCCTGGAGTTCAGGGTTAGGCTACGAGCAGTACTTC. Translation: CAWSSGLGYEQYF.

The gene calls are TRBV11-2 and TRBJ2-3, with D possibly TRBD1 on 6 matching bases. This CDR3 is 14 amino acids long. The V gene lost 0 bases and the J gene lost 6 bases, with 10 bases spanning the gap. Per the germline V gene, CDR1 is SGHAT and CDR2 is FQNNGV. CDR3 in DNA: TGTGCCAGCAGCTTAGATAGACAGGCCGATACGCAGTATTTT. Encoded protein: CASSLDRQADTQYF.

The CDR3 nucleotides read TGTGCCAGCAGCCGCTCCTACAATGAGCAGTTCTTC. This sequence encodes CASSRSYNEQFF. The V gene is TRBV5-4, the J gene TRBJ2-1; D is unresolved. This CDR3 comprises 12 residues. Per germline, CDR1 SGHNT and CDR2 YYREEE (reference sequence). The germline V and J ends were trimmed by 4 bases and 0 bases, with 2 bases remaining between them.

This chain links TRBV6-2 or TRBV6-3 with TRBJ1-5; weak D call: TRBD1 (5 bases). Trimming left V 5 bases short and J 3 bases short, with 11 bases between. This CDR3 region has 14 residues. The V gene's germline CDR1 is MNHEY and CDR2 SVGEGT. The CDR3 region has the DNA TGTGCCAGCAGTAAAGCGGGGGTCAATCAGCCCCAGCATTTT. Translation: CASSKAGVNQPQHF.